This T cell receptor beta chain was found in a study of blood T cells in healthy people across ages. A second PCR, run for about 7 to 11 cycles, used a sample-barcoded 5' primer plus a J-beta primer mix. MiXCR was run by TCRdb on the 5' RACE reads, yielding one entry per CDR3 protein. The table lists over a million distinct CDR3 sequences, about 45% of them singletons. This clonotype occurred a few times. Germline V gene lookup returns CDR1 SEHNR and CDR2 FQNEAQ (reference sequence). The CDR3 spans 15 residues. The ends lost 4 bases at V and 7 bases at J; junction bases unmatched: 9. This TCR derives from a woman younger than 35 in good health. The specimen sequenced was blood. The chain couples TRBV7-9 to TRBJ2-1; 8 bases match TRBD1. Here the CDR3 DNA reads TGTGCCAGCAGCTCCAGGACAGGGTTGAGGAATGAGCAGTTCTTC. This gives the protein CASSSRTGLRNEQFF.